This TCR beta chain was captured by sequencing in a study of preoperative IRX-2 immunotherapy in early breast cancer. V lost 3 bases and J lost 2, with 9 bases in between. The CDR3 sequence is 14 residues long. CDR1 and CDR2 (germline): MDHEN, SYDVKM. Sequencing was performed with immunoSEQ multiplex PCR; in TCRdb, only in-frame clones are kept and a portion is missing. The sample consists of about 33,000 clones, nearly 90% of them appearing once. Treatment noted: preoperative locoregional IRX-2 cytokine immunotherapy. Patients received preoperative, locoregional IRX-2 cytokine immunotherapy in a phase Ib study.

Sequences were derived from tumor tissue, sampled after IRX-2 immunotherapy. The receptor comes from a human donor with breast cancer. The chain has TRBV28 and TRBJ2-3; no definite D call. The CDR3 here is CASSFETITDTQYF. The CDR3, as DNA: TGTGCCAGCAGTTTCGAGACAATCACAGATACGCAGTATTTT.